This T cell receptor beta chain was found in a study of T cell repertoires in cytomegalovirus infection (dated by TCRdb to the late 2010s). The study in broad terms: The HLA type of each donor mattered for the analysis, because public TCR beta signatures pointed to carriage of CMV infection along with the matching HLA type. The research as a whole found: Carriers of CMV infection plus the relevant HLA type were discriminated by the cumulative frequency of public TCR beta family members in the study cohort and in an independent roughly 400-donor cohort. The ex vivo response was dominated by HLA-C-restricted CMV-specific TCR beta clonotypes, which also provided the single most frequent clonotype in two of eight donors.

The CDR3 has 15 amino acids, counting the end cysteine and phenylalanine. Of the read, only the CDR3 DNA is kept; its 45 bases are in frame from base 1. Based on the germline V gene, the CDR1 and CDR2 sequences are MNHEY and SVGAGI. Trimming takes 2 bases from V and 4 bases from J, and the germline ends sit 13 bases apart. The sequencer was an Illumina HiSeq 1500. Using fastp trimming at Q25 and MiXCR clonotype assembly, TCRdb reanalyzed the public sequencing data and kept in-frame beta chains. Identical CDR3 protein sequences are pooled into one entry, listed with their most common genes and DNA. For this sample the table gives about 530,000 distinct CDR3 sequences, of which about 26% were detected only once. About 13% of the sample is in the top ten clones. Of note for this clonotype: What antigen it recognizes has not been identified. The record has no base qualities; no much larger clone is one base away.

The V and J genes are TRBV6-5 and TRBJ2-3, with the D segment identity uncertain. The receptor was derived from a human donor in good health (CMV status not recorded). Some clones in this sample may be carry-over from other donors' samples. The sample consisted of PBMCs. For the CDR3, the sequence is CASSYGGRKADTQYF. In nucleotide form, the sequence is TGTGCCAGCAGTTACGGTGGCCGTAAGGCAGATACGCAGTATTTT.